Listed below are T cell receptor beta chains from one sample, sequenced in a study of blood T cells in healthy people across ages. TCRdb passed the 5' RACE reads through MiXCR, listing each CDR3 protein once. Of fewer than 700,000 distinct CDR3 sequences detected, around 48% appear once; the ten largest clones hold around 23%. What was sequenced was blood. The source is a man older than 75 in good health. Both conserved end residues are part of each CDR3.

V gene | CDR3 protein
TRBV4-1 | CASSQPRQGNEQYF
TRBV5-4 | CASSLIGANYGYTF
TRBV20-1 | CSARERVGVAGYTF
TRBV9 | CASSVGRLAGGNQETQYF
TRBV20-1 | CSARAPREQYF
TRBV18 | CASSPRFEQYF
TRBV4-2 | CASSQVQIPGFVGEIQYF
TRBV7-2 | CASSTTGWETQYF
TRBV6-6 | CASSYGVATNEKLFF
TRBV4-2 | CASSPFRTSGSRSYEQYF
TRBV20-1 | CSAGTSYNEQFF
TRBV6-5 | CASSFGSIAKETQYF
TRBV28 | CASSSPREGQGYEQYF
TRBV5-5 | CASSLQTGGSYGYTF
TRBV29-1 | CSVEGEGSGRDETQYF
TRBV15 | CATSRDRGGSEQFF
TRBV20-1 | CSAPTSGGNYEQYF
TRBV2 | CASSPSQGITGELFF
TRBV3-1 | CASSQANRGIGGYTQYF
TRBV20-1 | CSAREFGLAGNEQFF
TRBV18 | CASSPSGGRRLEEKLFF
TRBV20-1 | CSARAAALYGYTF
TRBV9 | CASSVDGDFYEQYF
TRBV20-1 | CSARGRTGVDTGELFF
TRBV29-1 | CSVDRGDGYEQYF
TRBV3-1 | CASSQETGTGYEQYF
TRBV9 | CASGGAAYEQYF
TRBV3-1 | CASSQNRDTPQHF
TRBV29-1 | CSVEAGGFYEQFF
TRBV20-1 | CSAKAPGQLTLNTEAFF
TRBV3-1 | CASSQTLADKNIQYF
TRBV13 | CATSGGIYGYTF
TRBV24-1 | CATSDRDRRKETQYF
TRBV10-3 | CAISEPGTASDTQYF
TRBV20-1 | CSARVGRQYF
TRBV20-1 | CSAYSRRGRRETQYF
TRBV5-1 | CASSLADTNWGGYTF
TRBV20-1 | CSARDQITEVNSYEQYF
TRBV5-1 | CASSLAGTGTGELFF